Listed below are T cell receptor beta chains from one sample, sequenced in a study of OX40 agonist ivuxolimab in advanced cancers. Profiling relied on immunoSEQ multiplex PCR, and the TCRdb table lists in-frame clones only, not all of them. The data contain tens of thousands of clones, roughly nine tenths of them seen just once; the ten biggest clones take up about an eighth. This specimen was CD4+ or CD8+ T cells sorted from blood, taken in a trial of the OX40 agonist ivuxolimab. The receptors derive from an adult with an advanced solid tumor such as melanoma, head and neck, liver or kidney cancer. Both conserved end residues are part of each CDR3. A D gene is named only where the DNA matches it firmly. The size field is filled for only some rows; it gives once, few, many or a size class.

size	V	length	D	J	DNA	CDR3
-	TRBV5-1	14	-	TRBJ1-2	TGCGCCAGCAGCTTGGCCGAGGGCCGCGGGGGCTACACCTTC	CASSLAEGRGGYTF
-	TRBV11-3	14	-	TRBJ1-3	TGTGCCAGCAGCAAAGAAGCTTCTGGAAACACCATATATTTT	CASSKEASGNTIYF
-	TRBV6-5	15	-	TRBJ2-7	TGTGCCAGCAGTTACAGGCAGGGTTTTGGGCACGAGCAGTACTTC	CASSYRQGFGHEQYF
-	TRBV5-1	13	-	TRBJ1-1	TGCGCCAGCAGCTTCCCCTCCAACACTGAAGCTTTCTTT	CASSFPSNTEAFF
-	TRBV28	12	-	TRBJ1-2	TGTGCCAGCAGTCCACTGGGCTATGGCTACACCTTC	CASSPLGYGYTF
-	TRBV18	16	-	TRBJ1-4	TGTGCCAGCTCAACACTTCAACAGGGAGCGGGAGAAAAACTGTTTTTT	CASSTLQQGAGEKLFF
-	TRBV28	14	TRBD1	TRBJ1-1	TGTGCCAGCAGTCTTAGACGGGACAGTCCTGAAGCTTTCTTT	CASSLRRDSPEAFF
-	TRBV28	15	TRBD1	TRBJ2-7	TGTGCCAGCAGTTCTACAGGGGCCGGTACCTACGAGCAGTACTTC	CASSSTGAGTYEQYF
-	TRBV6-5	12	-	TRBJ1-2	TGTGCCAGCACAAGTCTAAACTATGGCTACACCTTC	CASTSLNYGYTF
-	TRBV28	13	-	TRBJ1-2	TGTGCCAGCACAGTTGGGGGTTCCTATGGCTACACCTTC	CASTVGGSYGYTF
-	TRBV10-2	20	TRBD2	TRBJ2-3	TGCGCCAGCAGTGACCCCCTCCAGCGGGGGGCGAAGTATAGCACAGATACGCAGTATTTT	CASSDPLQRGAKYSTDTQYF
-	TRBV6-6	12	-	TRBJ2-5	TGTGCCAGCAGTTACCTCAGGGAGACCCAGTACTTC	CASSYLRETQYF
-	TRBV19	13	-	TRBJ1-1	TGTGCCAGTAGGACCCAGGGAGCCACTGAAGCTTTCTTT	CASRTQGATEAFF
-	TRBV7-9	15	TRBD2	TRBJ2-5	TGTGCCAGCAGCCCGACGGGACTAGCGGGGAGAACCCAGTACTTC	CASSPTGLAGRTQYF
-	TRBV7-9	15	TRBD2	TRBJ2-3	TGTGCCAGCAGGACTAGCGGGACCAGCACAGATACGCAGTATTTT	CASRTSGTSTDTQYF
-	TRBV5-1	11	-	TRBJ2-7	TGCGCCAGCAGCCAAACAGGGAAGCAGTACTTC	CASSQTGKQYF
-	TRBV25-1	14	-	TRBJ1-1	TGTGCCAGCAGTCGTCCTGGGGTGAACACTGAAGCTTTCTTT	CASSRPGVNTEAFF
-	TRBV6-5	16	TRBD2	TRBJ2-1	TGTGCCAGCAGTTACTCAGCGGGGGCCCCCAGGGATGAGCAGTTCTTC	CASSYSAGAPRDEQFF
-	TRBV19	23	-	TRBJ2-4	TGTGCCAGTAGCCTTATCCGGGACAGGGAGAGGACTAGCGGAGGTCTAGCCAAAAACATTCAGTACTTC	CASSLIRDRERTSGGLAKNIQYF
-	TRBV6-1	13	-	TRBJ1-1	TGTGCCAGCAGTGTCCGCCTACCGCCAGAGCTTTACTTT	CASSVRLPPELYF
few	TRBV5-5	14	-	TRBJ1-2	TGTGCCAGCAGCTTGCCCGGGACTAACTATGGCTACACCTTC	CASSLPGTNYGYTF
few	TRBV7-6	15	-	TRBJ2-7	TGTGCCAGCACCCCCCGACCGGGGGTTACCTACGAGCAGTACTTC	CASTPRPGVTYEQYF
-	TRBV5-1	14	TRBD1	TRBJ1-5	TGCGCCAGCAGCGATTCAGGGGGCGGTCAGCCCCAGCATTTT	CASSDSGGGQPQHF
few	TRBV10-3	13	-	TRBJ1-5	TGTGCCATCAGTGAGTCTCTGGGGATGGCCCAGCATTTT	CAISESLGMAQHF
-	TRBV27	17	TRBD1	TRBJ2-1	TGTGCCAGCAGTTCCCGGGACAGGGCTTTTCTGCGCAATGAGCAGTTCTTC	CASSSRDRAFLRNEQFF
-	TRBV2	14	-	TRBJ2-7	TGTGCCAGCAGTAGAGAGACAGGTAACTACGAGCAGTACTTC	CASSRETGNYEQYF
once	TRBV29-1	13	TRBD1	TRBJ1-1	TGCAGCGTTGCAGGACAGGGAATCACTGAAGCTTTCTTT	CSVAGQGITEAFF
-	TRBV11-1	15	TRBD1	TRBJ2-3	TGTGCCAGCAGCTCGAGACAGGGGTACACAGATACGCAGTATTTT	CASSSRQGYTDTQYF
-	TRBV7-3	14	-	TRBJ2-2	TGTGCCAGCAGCTTCTCAAGTGGCACCGGGGAGCTGTTTTTT	CASSFSSGTGELFF
-	TRBV7-9	15	-	TRBJ2-3	TGTGCCAGCAGCTTAATCGGGACTAGCACAGATACGCAGTATTTT	CASSLIGTSTDTQYF